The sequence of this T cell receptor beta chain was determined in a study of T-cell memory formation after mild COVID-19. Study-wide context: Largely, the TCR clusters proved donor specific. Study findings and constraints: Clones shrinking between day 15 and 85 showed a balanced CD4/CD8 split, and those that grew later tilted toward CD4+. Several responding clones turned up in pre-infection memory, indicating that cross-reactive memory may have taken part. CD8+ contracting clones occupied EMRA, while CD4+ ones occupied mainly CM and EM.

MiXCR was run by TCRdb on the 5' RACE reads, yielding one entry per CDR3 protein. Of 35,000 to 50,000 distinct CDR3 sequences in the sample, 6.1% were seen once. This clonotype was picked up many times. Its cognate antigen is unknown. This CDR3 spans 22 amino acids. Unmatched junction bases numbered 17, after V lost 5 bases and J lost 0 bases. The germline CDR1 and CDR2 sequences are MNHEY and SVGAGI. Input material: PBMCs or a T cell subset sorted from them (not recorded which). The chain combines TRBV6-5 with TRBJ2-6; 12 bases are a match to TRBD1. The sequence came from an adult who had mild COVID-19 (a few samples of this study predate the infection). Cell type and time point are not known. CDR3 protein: CASSTNDPRDRGRFSGANVLTF. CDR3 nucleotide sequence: TGTGCCAGCAGTACAAACGATCCCCGGGACAGGGGGCGATTCTCTGGGGCCAACGTCCTGACTTTC.